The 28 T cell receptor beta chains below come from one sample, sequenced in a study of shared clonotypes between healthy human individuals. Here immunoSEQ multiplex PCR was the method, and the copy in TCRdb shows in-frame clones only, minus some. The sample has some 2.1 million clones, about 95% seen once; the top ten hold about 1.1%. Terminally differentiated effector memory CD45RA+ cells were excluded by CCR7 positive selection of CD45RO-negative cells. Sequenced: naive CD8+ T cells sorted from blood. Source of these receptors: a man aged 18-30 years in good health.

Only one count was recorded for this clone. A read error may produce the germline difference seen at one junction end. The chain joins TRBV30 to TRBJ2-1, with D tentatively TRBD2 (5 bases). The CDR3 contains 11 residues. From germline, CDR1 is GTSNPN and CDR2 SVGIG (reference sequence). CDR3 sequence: CAQGEGNEQFF. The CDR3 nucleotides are TGCGCCCAAGGCGAGGGCAATGAGCAGTTCTTC.

CDR3 amino acids: CASSEFQESYGYTF. CDR3 in DNA: TGCGCCAGCAGTGAGTTCCAGGAATCTTATGGCTACACCTTC. The gene calls are TRBV10-2 and TRBJ1-2; D gene ambiguous. This CDR3 is built from 14 residues. Deletions cut 1 base from V and 5 bases from J, with 11 bases between. Per germline, CDR1 WSHSY and CDR2 SAAADI.

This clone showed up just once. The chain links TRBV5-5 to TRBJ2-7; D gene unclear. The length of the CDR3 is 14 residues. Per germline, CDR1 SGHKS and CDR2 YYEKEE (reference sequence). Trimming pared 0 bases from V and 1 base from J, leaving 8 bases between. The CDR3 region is CASSLVYSSYEQYF. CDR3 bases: TGTGCCAGCAGCTTGGTTTACAGTTCCTACGAGCAGTACTTC.

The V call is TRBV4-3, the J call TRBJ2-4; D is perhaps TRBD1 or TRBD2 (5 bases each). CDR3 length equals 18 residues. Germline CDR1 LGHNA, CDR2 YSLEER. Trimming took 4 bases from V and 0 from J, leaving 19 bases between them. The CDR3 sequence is CASSLEIGVGVAKNIQYF. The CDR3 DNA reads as TGCGCCAGCAGCCTCGAGATTGGGGTGGGGGTAGCCAAAAACATTCAGTACTTC.

The DNA of the CDR3 is TGCGCCAGCAGGGGTAGCGCAACCTACAATGAGCAGTTCTTC. Translating it yields CASRGSATYNEQFF. The gene calls are TRBV5-1 and TRBJ2-1; TRBD2 is a possible D gene (5 bases). Germline-derived CDR1 and CDR2 are SGHRS and YFSETQ. The CDR3 consists of 14 residues. V gave up 5 bases and J gave up 2 bases, with 11 bases separating them.

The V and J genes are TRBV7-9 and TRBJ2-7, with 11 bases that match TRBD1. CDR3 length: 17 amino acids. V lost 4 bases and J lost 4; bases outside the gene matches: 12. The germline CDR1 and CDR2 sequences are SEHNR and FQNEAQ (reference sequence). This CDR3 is CASSYPMGTGGVYEQYF. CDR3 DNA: TGTGCCAGCAGCTACCCCATGGGGACAGGGGGTGTTTACGAGCAGTACTTC.

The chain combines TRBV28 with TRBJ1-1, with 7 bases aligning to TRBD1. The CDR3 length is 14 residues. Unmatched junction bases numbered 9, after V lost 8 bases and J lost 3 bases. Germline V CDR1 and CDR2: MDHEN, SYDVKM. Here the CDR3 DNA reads TGTGCCAGCGTCTCAGGGGGAGAGGACACTGAAGCTTTCTTT. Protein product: CASVSGGEDTEAFF. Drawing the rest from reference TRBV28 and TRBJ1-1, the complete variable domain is DVKVTQSSRYLVKRTGEKVFLECVQDMDHENMFWYRQDPGLGLRLIYFSYDVKMKEKGDIPEGYSVSREKKERFSLILESASTNQTSMYLCASVSGGEDTEAFFGQGTRLTVV.

CDR3 coding DNA: TGTGCCAGTTTTTTCGGACTAGCGGGAGTGCGCAATGAGCAGTTCTTC. This codes for CASFFGLAGVRNEQFF. The chain carries TRBV2 and TRBJ2-1, with 13 bases matching TRBD2. The CDR3 length is 16 residues. Germline loops: CDR1 SNHLY, CDR2 FYNNEI. After removal of 9 bases from V and 6 bases from J, the junction contained 11 bases not matched to a gene.

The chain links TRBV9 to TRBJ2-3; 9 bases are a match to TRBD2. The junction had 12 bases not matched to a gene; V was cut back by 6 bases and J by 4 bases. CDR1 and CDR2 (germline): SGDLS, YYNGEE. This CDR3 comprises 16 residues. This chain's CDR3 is CASTRGGSGSPDTQYF. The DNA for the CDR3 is TGTGCCAGCACCAGGGGTGGTAGCGGGAGCCCAGATACGCAGTATTTT.

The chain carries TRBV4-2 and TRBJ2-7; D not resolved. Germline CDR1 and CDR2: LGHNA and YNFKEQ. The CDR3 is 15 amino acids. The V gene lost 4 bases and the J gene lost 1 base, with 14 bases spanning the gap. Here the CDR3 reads CASSRRMEVSYEQYF. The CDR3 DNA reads TGTGCCAGCAGCCGCCGGATGGAAGTTTCCTACGAGCAGTACTTC.

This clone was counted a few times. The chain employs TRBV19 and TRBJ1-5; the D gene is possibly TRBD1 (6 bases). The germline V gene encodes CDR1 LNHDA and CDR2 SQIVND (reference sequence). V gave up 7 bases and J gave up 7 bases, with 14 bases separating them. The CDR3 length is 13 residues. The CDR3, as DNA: TGTGCCAGTACTAAGGGGGGAGGACAGCCCCAGCATTTT. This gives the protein CASTKGGGQPQHF.

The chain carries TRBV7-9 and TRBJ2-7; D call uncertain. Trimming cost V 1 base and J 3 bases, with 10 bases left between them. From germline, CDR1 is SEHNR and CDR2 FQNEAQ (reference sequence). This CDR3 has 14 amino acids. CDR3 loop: CASSLDRTLYEQYF. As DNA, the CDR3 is TGTGCCAGCAGCTTAGACAGAACCCTCTACGAGCAGTACTTC.

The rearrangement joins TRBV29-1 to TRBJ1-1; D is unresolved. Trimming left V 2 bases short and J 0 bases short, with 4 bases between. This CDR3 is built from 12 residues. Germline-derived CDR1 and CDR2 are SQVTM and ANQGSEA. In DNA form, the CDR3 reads TGCAGCGTTGAACCGGTGAACACTGAAGCTTTCTTT. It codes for CSVEPVNTEAFF.

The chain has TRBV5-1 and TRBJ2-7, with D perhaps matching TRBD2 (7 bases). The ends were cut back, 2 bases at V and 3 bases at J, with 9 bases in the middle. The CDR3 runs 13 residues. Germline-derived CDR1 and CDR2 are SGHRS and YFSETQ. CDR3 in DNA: TGCGCCAGCAGCTTCGGGGGGCTCTACGAGCAGTACTTC. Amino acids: CASSFGGLYEQYF.

CDR3 sequence: CASSLVGRDTGELFF. The CDR3 DNA sequence: TGTGCCAGCAGCTTGGTGGGGAGGGACACCGGGGAGCTGTTTTTT. The genes are TRBV5-4 and TRBJ2-2; TRBD2 matches at 7 bases. Germline loops: CDR1 SGHNT, CDR2 YYREEE (reference sequence). The CDR3 is made up of 15 amino acids. V trimming: 0 bases; J trimming: 3 bases; junction bases outside the gene matches: 2.

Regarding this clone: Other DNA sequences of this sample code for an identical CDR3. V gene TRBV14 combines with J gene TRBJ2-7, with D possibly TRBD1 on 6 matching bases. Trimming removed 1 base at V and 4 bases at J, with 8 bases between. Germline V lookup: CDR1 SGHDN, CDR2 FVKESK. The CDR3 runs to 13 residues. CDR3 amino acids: CASSQVRGYEQYF. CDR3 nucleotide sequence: TGTGCCAGCAGCCAAGTCAGGGGTTACGAGCAGTACTTC.

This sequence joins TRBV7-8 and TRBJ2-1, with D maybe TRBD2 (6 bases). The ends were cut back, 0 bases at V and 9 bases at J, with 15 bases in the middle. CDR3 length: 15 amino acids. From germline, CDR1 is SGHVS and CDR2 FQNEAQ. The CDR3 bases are TGTGCCAGCAGCTTAGCCTTTCCAGGACTAATTGAGCAGTTCTTC. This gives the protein CASSLAFPGLIEQFF.

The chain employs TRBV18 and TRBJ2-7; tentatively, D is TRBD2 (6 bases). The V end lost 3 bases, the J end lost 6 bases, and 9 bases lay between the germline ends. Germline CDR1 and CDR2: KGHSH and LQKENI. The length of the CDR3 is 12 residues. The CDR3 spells CASSPEGPEQYF. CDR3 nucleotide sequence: TGTGCCAGCTCACCGGAGGGCCCCGAGCAGTACTTC.

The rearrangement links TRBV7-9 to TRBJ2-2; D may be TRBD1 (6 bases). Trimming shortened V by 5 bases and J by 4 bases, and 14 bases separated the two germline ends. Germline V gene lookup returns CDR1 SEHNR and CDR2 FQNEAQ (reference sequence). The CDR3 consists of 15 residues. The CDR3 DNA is TGTGCCAGCAGCCCTGGTGGGGGCGGCACCGGGGAGCTGTTTTTT. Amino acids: CASSPGGGGTGELFF.

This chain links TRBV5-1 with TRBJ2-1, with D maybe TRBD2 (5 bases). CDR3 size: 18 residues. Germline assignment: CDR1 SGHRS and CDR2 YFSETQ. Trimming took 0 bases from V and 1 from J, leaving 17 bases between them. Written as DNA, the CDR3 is TGCGCCAGCAGCTTGGTGTGGACTCCCGGGCGGTCCTACAATGAGCAGTTCTTC. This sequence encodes CASSLVWTPGRSYNEQFF. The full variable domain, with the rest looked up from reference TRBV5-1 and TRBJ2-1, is KAGVTQTPRYLIKTRGQQVTLSCSPISGHRSVSWYQQTPGQGLQFLFEYFSETQRNKGNFPGRFSGRQFSNSRSEMNVSTLELGDSALYLCASSLVWTPGRSYNEQFFGPGTRLTVL.

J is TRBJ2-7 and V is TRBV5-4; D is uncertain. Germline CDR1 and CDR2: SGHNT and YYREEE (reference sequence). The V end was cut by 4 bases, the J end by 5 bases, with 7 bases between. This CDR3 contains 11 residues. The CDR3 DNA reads TGTGCCAGCAGCATTACCGACGAGCAGTACTTC. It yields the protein CASSITDEQYF.

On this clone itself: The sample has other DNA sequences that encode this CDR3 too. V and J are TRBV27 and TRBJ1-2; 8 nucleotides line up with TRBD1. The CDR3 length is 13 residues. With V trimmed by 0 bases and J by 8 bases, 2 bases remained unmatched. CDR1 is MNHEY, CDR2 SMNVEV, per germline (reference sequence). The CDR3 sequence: CASSLSTGEGYTF. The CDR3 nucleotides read TGTGCCAGCAGTTTATCGACAGGGGAGGGCTACACCTTC.

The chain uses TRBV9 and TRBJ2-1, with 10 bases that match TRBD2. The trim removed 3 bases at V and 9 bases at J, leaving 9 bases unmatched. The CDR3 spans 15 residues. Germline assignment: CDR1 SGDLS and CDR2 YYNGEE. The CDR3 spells CASSGASGSSVEQFF. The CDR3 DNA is TGTGCCAGCAGCGGGGCTAGCGGGAGTTCGGTTGAGCAGTTCTTC.

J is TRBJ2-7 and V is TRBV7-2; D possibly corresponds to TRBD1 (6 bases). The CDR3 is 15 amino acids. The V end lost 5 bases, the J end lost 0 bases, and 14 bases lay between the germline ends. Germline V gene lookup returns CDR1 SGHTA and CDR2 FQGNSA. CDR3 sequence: CASSVPGHLSYEQYF. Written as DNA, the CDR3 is TGTGCCAGCAGCGTACCGGGACATCTCTCCTACGAGCAGTACTTC.

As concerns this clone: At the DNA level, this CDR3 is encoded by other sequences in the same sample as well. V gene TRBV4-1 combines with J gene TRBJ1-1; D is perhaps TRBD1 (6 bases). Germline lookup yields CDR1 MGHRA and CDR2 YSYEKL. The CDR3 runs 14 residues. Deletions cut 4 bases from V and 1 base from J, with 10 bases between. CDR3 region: CASSLRGGNTEAFF. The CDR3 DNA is TGCGCCAGCAGCCTTAGGGGGGGGAACACTGAAGCTTTCTTT.

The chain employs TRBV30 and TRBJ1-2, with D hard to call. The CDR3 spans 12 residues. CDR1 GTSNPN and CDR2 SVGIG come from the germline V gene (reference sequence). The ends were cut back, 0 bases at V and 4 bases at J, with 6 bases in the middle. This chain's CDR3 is CAWSVNGYGYTF. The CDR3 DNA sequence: TGTGCCTGGAGTGTAAACGGCTATGGCTACACCTTC.

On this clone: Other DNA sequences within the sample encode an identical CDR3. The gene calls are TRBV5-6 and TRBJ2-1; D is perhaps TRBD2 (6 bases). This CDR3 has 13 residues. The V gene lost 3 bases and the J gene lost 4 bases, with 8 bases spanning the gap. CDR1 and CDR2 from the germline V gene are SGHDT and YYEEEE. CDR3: CASSSGLYNEQFF. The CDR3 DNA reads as TGTGCCAGCAGCTCGGGACTGTACAATGAGCAGTTCTTC.

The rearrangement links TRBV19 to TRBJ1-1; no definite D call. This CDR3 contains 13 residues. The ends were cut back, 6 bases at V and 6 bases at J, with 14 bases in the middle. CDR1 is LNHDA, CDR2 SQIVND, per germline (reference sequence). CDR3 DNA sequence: TGTGCCAGTAGGACTTCGCTTGATCCTGAAGCTTTCTTT. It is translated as CASRTSLDPEAFF.